The next 9 T cell receptor beta chains were all read from a single sample in a study of radiotherapy plus CTLA-4 blockade in lung cancer. TCRdb's table, derived via immunoSEQ multiplex PCR, lists solely in-frame clones and lacks some. The sample lists around 120,000 clones, roughly 80% occurring once. The sequences come from peripheral blood, collected from a patient treated with radiotherapy plus ipilimumab. Source of these receptors: a human donor with non-small cell lung cancer who had a partial response to radiotherapy plus ipilimumab.

V gene TRBV19 combines with J gene TRBJ1-1; no definite D call. Germline V gives CDR1 LNHDA, CDR2 SQIVND (reference sequence). The CDR3 has 11 amino acids. V lost 11 bases and J 7 bases, leaving 14 bases between the germline ends. The CDR3 spells CASSGRLEAFF. CDR3 bases: TGTGCCTCCTCGGGGAGGCTTGAAGCTTTCTTT. The full variable domain, rest sourced from reference TRBV19 and TRBJ1-1, is DGGITQSPKYLFRKEGQNVTLSCEQNLNHDAMYWYRQDPGQGLRLIYYSQIVNDFQKGDIAEGYSVSREKKESFPLTVTSAQKNPTAFYLCASSGRLEAFFGQGTRLTVV.

The rearrangement links TRBV29-1 to TRBJ2-2; 7 nucleotides agree with TRBD1. Germline CDR1 reads SQVTM; CDR2 reads ANQGSEA. This CDR3 is built from 13 residues. Written as DNA, the CDR3 is TGCAGGGCCGGGACAGCGAACACCGGGGAGCTGTTTTTT. Amino acids: CRAGTANTGELFF.

This clone turned up a few times. V gene TRBV6-4 combines with J gene TRBJ1-1; 9 bases are a match to TRBD1. CDR1 and CDR2 (germline): MRHNA, SNTAGT. The trim removed 4 bases at V and 7 bases at J, leaving 4 bases unmatched. The CDR3 length is 13 residues. In DNA, the CDR3 is TGTGCCAGCAGTGTCACAGGGGGCGGTGAAGCTTTCTTT. Its translation: CASSVTGGGEAFF.

The chain links TRBV10-3 to TRBJ1-4; 8 bases agree with TRBD1. The trim removed 6 bases at V and 4 bases at J, leaving 4 bases unmatched. Germline V gene sequence: CDR1 ENHRY, CDR2 SYGVKD. This CDR3 is 14 amino acids long. CDR3 loop: CAISRGRDNEKLFF. CDR3 in DNA: TGTGCCATCAGCAGGGGGCGTGATAATGAAAAACTGTTTTTT.

This chain uses TRBV28 with TRBJ2-5, with D possibly being TRBD1 (7 bases). V was trimmed by 1 base and J by 2 bases, leaving 14 bases between them. The V gene's germline CDR1 is MDHEN and CDR2 SYDVKM. The length of the CDR3 is 16 residues. CDR3 DNA: TGTGCCAGCAGTTTATCGGGGGCAGGGGGGCAAGAGACCCAGTACTTC. Protein sequence: CASSLSGAGGQETQYF. Full variable domain (remainder filled in from reference TRBV28 and TRBJ2-5): DVKVTQSSRYLVKRTGEKVFLECVQDMDHENMFWYRQDPGLGLRLIYFSYDVKMKEKGDIPEGYSVSREKKERFSLILESASTNQTSMYLCASSLSGAGGQETQYFGPGTRLLVL.

The chain links TRBV7-2 to TRBJ1-2; TRBD1 agrees at 7 bases. Trimming removed 2 bases from V and 4 bases from J; junction bases left unmatched: 4. The CDR3 has 14 residues. Germline CDR1 and CDR2: SGHTA and FQGNSA. As DNA, the CDR3 is TGTGCCAGCAGCTTATCTCAGGGGGGCTATGGCTACACCTTC. It yields the protein CASSLSQGGYGYTF.

The chain is built from TRBV5-1 and TRBJ2-7, with D maybe TRBD2 (6 bases). Trimming cost V 0 bases and J 2 bases, with 24 bases left between them. The CDR3 has 19 amino acids. Looked up from germline, CDR1 is SGHRS and CDR2 is YFSETQ. Here the CDR3 DNA reads TGCGCCAGCAGCTTGGCCAGGCGGAAGAATAGCGGAAATGCCTACGAGCAGTACTTC. Its translation is CASSLARRKNSGNAYEQYF.

The chain combines TRBV30 with TRBJ2-1; TRBD2 aligns across 7 bases. With V trimmed by 4 bases and J by 3 bases, 9 bases remained unmatched. Germline values: CDR1 GTSNPN, CDR2 SVGIG (reference sequence). The CDR3 runs 15 residues. CDR3 amino acids: CAWTGLVTLYNEQFF. CDR3 bases: TGTGCCTGGACAGGACTAGTTACCCTCTACAATGAGCAGTTCTTC.

In this sample, this clone turned up a few times. V usage is TRBV28 and J usage is TRBJ1-1; no clear D gene. The V and J ends lost 2 bases and 4 bases respectively, with 8 bases between them. The germline gives CDR1 MDHEN, CDR2 SYDVKM. The CDR3 has 13 amino acids. CDR3 in DNA: TGTGCCAGCAGTTTAGGTGGCAGCACTGAAGCTTTCTTT. Translating gives CASSLGGSTEAFF.